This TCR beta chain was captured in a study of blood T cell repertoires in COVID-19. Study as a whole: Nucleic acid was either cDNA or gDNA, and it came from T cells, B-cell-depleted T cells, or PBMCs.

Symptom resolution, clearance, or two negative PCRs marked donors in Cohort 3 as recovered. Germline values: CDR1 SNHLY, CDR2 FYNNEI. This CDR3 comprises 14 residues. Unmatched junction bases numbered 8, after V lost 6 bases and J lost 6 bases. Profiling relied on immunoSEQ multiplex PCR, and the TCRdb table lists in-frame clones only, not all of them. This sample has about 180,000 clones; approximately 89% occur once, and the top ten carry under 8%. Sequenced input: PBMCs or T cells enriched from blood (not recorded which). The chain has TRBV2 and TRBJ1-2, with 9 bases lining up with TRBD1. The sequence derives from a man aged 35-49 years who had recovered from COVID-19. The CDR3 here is CASSRTGGRDGYTF. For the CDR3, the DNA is TGTGCCAGCAGCCGCACAGGGGGCAGGGATGGCTACACCTTC.